The 26 T cell receptor beta chains below all came from one sample that was sequenced in a study of neurological immune-mediated disorders. TCRdb independently ran MiXCR on the 5' RACE reads; one entry per CDR3 protein. The table includes 55,000 to 70,000 distinct CDR3 sequences, approximately 4.1% detected once. Sequencing used PBMCs. Receptors were obtained from a man in his thirties or forties with multiple sclerosis.

This clonotype was observed many times. The J gene is TRBJ1-4, the V gene TRBV20-1; the match to TRBD1 covers 8 bases. In germline, CDR1 is DFQATT, CDR2 SNEGSKA (reference sequence). This CDR3 comprises 13 residues. V lost 0 bases to trimming and J lost 10 bases; unmatched junction nucleotides: 4. The CDR3 DNA is TGCAGTGCTAGAGACCAGGGGGCAGGAAAACTGTTTTTT. It encodes CSARDQGAGKLFF.

The V call is TRBV7-2, the J call TRBJ2-7; tentative D call: TRBD1 (5 bases). Germline CDR1 is SGHTA and CDR2 is FQGNSA. Deletions cut 5 bases from V and 4 bases from J, with 15 bases between. CDR3 size: 14 residues. The CDR3 DNA reads as TGTGCCAGCAGCCTAGGGGTTTGGAGTTACGAGCAGTACTTC. This codes for CASSLGVWSYEQYF.

Many counts were recorded for this clonotype. This chain uses TRBV4-1 with TRBJ1-2; 9 positions match TRBD1. The germline gives CDR1 MGHRA, CDR2 YSYEKL. The trim removed 4 bases at V and 2 bases at J, leaving 5 bases unmatched. The CDR3 is 15 residues long. Here the CDR3 DNA reads TGCGCCAGCAGCCGCCTGGGACAGGGCAACTATGGCTACACCTTC. This encodes CASSRLGQGNYGYTF.

There are a few counts of this clonotype. V is TRBV5-1 and J is TRBJ2-2, with D possibly being TRBD2 (5 bases). The germline V and J ends were trimmed by 4 bases and 7 bases, with 11 bases remaining between them. Germline values: CDR1 SGHRS, CDR2 YFSETQ. The CDR3 runs to 13 residues. The CDR3, as DNA: TGCGCCAGCAGCAGATCAGAGGGCGGGGAGCTGTTTTTT. This sequence encodes CASSRSEGGELFF.

This clonotype was detected many times. The gene calls are TRBV5-1 and TRBJ2-5; TRBD1 matches at 8 bases. The J segment lost 3 bases and the V segment lost 4 bases, leaving 8 bases of the junction unmatched. The germline V gene has CDR1 SGHRS and CDR2 YFSETQ. The CDR3 contains 15 residues. The CDR3 loop reads CASSQDRAKKETQYF. CDR3 nucleotide sequence: TGCGCCAGCAGCCAGGACAGGGCGAAAAAAGAGACCCAGTACTTC.

This clonotype came up many times. CDR3 nucleotide sequence: TGCGCCAGCGGGGACCCTTACAATGAGCAGTTCTTC. Its protein product is CASGDPYNEQFF. The chain employs TRBV4-1 and TRBJ2-1, with D perhaps given as TRBD1 or TRBD2 (5 bases each). The V gene's germline CDR1 is MGHRA and CDR2 YSYEKL. CDR3 length equals 12 residues. Trimming shortened V by 8 bases and J by 4 bases, and 9 bases separated the two germline ends.

In this sample, this clonotype turned up many times. The CDR3 region is CASSLVVLTGGGTGELFF. CDR3 DNA sequence: TGTGCCAGCAGCTTAGTCGTTTTGACAGGGGGCGGCACCGGGGAGCTGTTTTTT. The chain is built from TRBV7-2 and TRBJ2-2, with 10 bases lining up with TRBD1. CDR1 and CDR2 (germline): SGHTA, FQGNSA. This CDR3 contains 18 residues. The junction had 9 bases not matched to a gene; V was cut back by 1 base and J by 4 bases.

This clonotype was observed at least ten times. V is TRBV5-1 and J is TRBJ1-3; D perhaps matches TRBD1 (5 bases). Per the germline V gene, CDR1 is SGHRS and CDR2 is YFSETQ. V lost 3 bases and J lost 2, with 12 bases in between. The CDR3 length is 15 residues. CDR3 nucleotides: TGCGCCAGCAGCTCACAGGCTCCCCCTGGAAACACCATATATTTT. Residues: CASSSQAPPGNTIYF.

This clonotype was seen ten or more times. The rearrangement links TRBV5-1 to TRBJ2-5; the match to TRBD1 covers 8 bases. The trim removed 4 bases at V and 5 bases at J, leaving 4 bases unmatched. This CDR3 contains 13 residues. Germline values: CDR1 SGHRS, CDR2 YFSETQ. The CDR3, as DNA: TGCGCCAGCAGCCAGGGGGCCAGGGAGACCCAGTACTTC. Translated: CASSQGARETQYF.

Many counts were recorded for this clonotype. The chain carries TRBV20-1 and TRBJ2-1, with TRBD2 matching over 10 bases. The CDR3 is 14 amino acids. Germline-derived CDR1 and CDR2 are DFQATT and SNEGSKA (reference sequence). V gave up 6 bases and J gave up 8 bases; unmatched junction bases: 10. CDR3 in amino acids: CSALLAGGSDEQFF. CDR3 bases: TGCAGTGCACTGTTAGCGGGGGGCAGCGATGAGCAGTTCTTC.

This clonotype was seen many times. V is TRBV5-4 and J is TRBJ1-2; TRBD1 aligns across 7 bases. Looked up from germline, CDR1 is SGHNT and CDR2 is YYREEE (reference sequence). J lost 3 bases, V lost 3 bases, and 11 bases had no gene match. The CDR3 covers 16 residues. CDR3 in amino acids: CASSWGEVGQDYGYTF. CDR3 in DNA: TGTGCCAGCAGCTGGGGGGAGGTTGGACAGGACTATGGCTACACCTTC. Full variable domain (outside the CDR3, taken from reference TRBV5-4 and TRBJ1-2): ETGVTQSPTHLIKTRGQQVTLRCSSQSGHNTVSWYQQALGQGPQFIFQYYREEENGRGNFPPRFSGLQFPNYSSELNVNALELDDSALYLCASSWGEVGQDYGYTFGSGTRLTVV.

This clonotype was observed at least ten times. The rearrangement joins TRBV7-2 to TRBJ1-2; perhaps TRBD1 as D (6 bases). CDR3 size: 16 residues. The ends were cut back, 4 bases at V and 1 base at J, with 16 bases in the middle. The germline V gene has CDR1 SGHTA and CDR2 FQGNSA. The CDR3, as DNA: TGTGCCAGCAGCTCCGCCGGCCAGGGGTTTAACTATGGCTACACCTTC. Its protein product is CASSSAGQGFNYGYTF.

This clonotype was recorded many times. The chain recombines TRBV20-1 with TRBJ1-4; D unclear. The germline gives CDR1 DFQATT, CDR2 SNEGSKA (reference sequence). This CDR3 has 14 amino acids. Trimming stripped 5 bases from V and 4 bases from J, with 14 bases between. The CDR3 loop reads CSAGIDGDNEKLFF. The CDR3 coding sequence is TGCAGTGCTGGCATCGATGGGGATAATGAAAAACTGTTTTTT.

This clonotype was seen at least ten times. CDR3 in DNA: TGCGCCAGCAGCCAAGTGGGTGGTCCAGAAGGGGGGAACTATGGCTACACCTTC. Translated, it gives CASSQVGGPEGGNYGYTF. The chain uses TRBV4-1 and TRBJ1-2, with D maybe TRBD1 (6 bases). The CDR3 totals 18 residues. Germline V gene lookup returns CDR1 MGHRA and CDR2 YSYEKL. With 1 base removed from V and 2 bases from J, the gap between germline ends came to 20 bases.

Ten or more counts support this clonotype. The V gene is TRBV20-1, the J gene TRBJ2-3; D tentatively fits TRBD1 or TRBD2 (5 bases each). The CDR3 covers 14 residues. Trimming removed 1 base from V and 4 bases from J, with 12 bases in between. The germline gives CDR1 DFQATT, CDR2 SNEGSKA (reference sequence). The CDR3 sequence: CSARVGASPDTQYF. The CDR3 region has the DNA TGCAGTGCTAGAGTCGGGGCTTCACCAGATACGCAGTATTTT.

There are a few counts of this clonotype. This may arise from a read error, as a much more abundant clone is one base away. The chain joins TRBV5-1 to TRBJ2-7; TRBD2 is a possible D gene (5 bases). V shed 3 bases and J shed 0 bases, with 10 bases lying between them. The germline CDR1 and CDR2 sequences are SGHRS and YFSETQ. CDR3 length: 14 amino acids. Here the CDR3 reads CASSSGKGSYEQYF. The CDR3 DNA reads TGCGCCAGCAGCTCGGGAAAGGGCTCCTACGAGCAGTACTTC.

This clonotype was detected many times. The genes are TRBV12-3 or TRBV12-4 and TRBJ1-1, with D perhaps matching TRBD1 (6 bases). The CDR3 totals 14 residues. Between the trimmed V and J ends, which lost 5 bases and 4 bases, there was a span of 14 bases. The CDR3 sequence is CASSHSDRITEAFF. CDR3 DNA sequence: TGTGCCAGCAGTCACTCCGACAGGATCACTGAAGCTTTCTTT.

This clonotype was found many times. The chain uses TRBV3-1 and TRBJ2-7; maybe TRBD2 (5 bases). The germline gives CDR1 LGHDT, CDR2 YNNKEL (reference sequence). The CDR3 runs 15 residues. The V end was cut by 5 bases, the J end by 0 bases, with 14 bases between. CDR3 nucleotides: TGTGCCAGCAGCTTATCGTCTAGCAGCTCCTACGAGCAGTACTTC. This codes for CASSLSSSSSYEQYF.

This clonotype occurred many times. The gene calls are TRBV7-2 and TRBJ1-1; tentatively, D is TRBD1 (6 bases). CDR1 is SGHTA, CDR2 FQGNSA, per germline. The CDR3 has 13 residues. The V and J ends lost 6 bases and 4 bases respectively, with 12 bases between them. CDR3: CASRQGFGTEAFF. The CDR3 region has the DNA TGTGCCAGCAGACAGGGTTTCGGCACTGAAGCTTTCTTT.

This clonotype was counted ten times or more. This sequence joins TRBV20-1 and TRBJ2-1; D is possibly TRBD2 (5 bases). This CDR3 comprises 12 residues. Trimming removed 4 bases at V and 9 bases at J, with 13 bases between. CDR1 DFQATT and CDR2 SNEGSKA come from the germline V gene (reference sequence). The chain's CDR3 is CSAKASGGEQFF. The CDR3 DNA reads as TGCAGTGCTAAGGCTTCTGGAGGTGAGCAGTTCTTC.

This clonotype was seen repeatedly, ten times or more. The chain carries TRBV15 and TRBJ2-3; D not resolved. Per the germline V gene, CDR1 is LNHNV and CDR2 is YYDKDF (reference sequence). The CDR3 runs 14 residues. Trimming took 0 bases from V and 4 from J, leaving 8 bases between them. In DNA, the CDR3 is TGTGCCACCAGCAGAGAGACATGGGCAGATACGCAGTATTTT. Protein: CATSRETWADTQYF. The variable domain in full, completed from reference TRBV15 and TRBJ2-3, reads DAMVIQNPRYQVTQFGKPVTLSCSQTLNHNVMYWYQQKSSQAPKLLFHYYDKDFNNEADTPDNFQSRRPNTSFCFLDIRSPGLGDTAMYLCATSRETWADTQYFGPGTRLTVL.

In its sample, this clonotype was seen many times. The V call is TRBV5-1, the J call TRBJ1-2; 8 nucleotides match TRBD1. Germline CDR1 SGHRS, CDR2 YFSETQ. Germline trimming cut 0 bases from V and 8 bases from J; bases unmatched to any gene: 9. CDR3 size: 15 residues. CDR3: CASSLELGQARGYTF. DNA for the CDR3: TGCGCCAGCAGCTTGGAGCTGGGACAGGCGAGAGGCTACACCTTC. Using reference TRBV5-1 and TRBJ1-2 for the parts outside the CDR3, the full variable domain is KAGVTQTPRYLIKTRGQQVTLSCSPISGHRSVSWYQQTPGQGLQFLFEYFSETQRNKGNFPGRFSGRQFSNSRSEMNVSTLELGDSALYLCASSLELGQARGYTFGSGTRLTVV.

This clonotype appeared a few times. A read error may explain this, as a much larger clone is one base away. The rearrangement links TRBV12-5 to TRBJ1-1, with unresolved D. V gave up 3 bases and J gave up 1 base, with 6 bases separating them. This CDR3 is 13 amino acids long. CDR1 and CDR2 (germline): LGHNT, FRNRAP. This CDR3 is CASGFKRNTEAFF. Here the CDR3 DNA reads TGTGCTAGTGGTTTCAAAAGGAACACTGAAGCTTTCTTT. Based on the CDR3 plus reference TRBV12-5 and TRBJ1-1, the full variable domain is DARVTQTPRHKVTEMGQEVTMRCQPILGHNTVFWYRQTMMQGLELLAYFRNRAPLDDSGMPKDRFSAEMPDATLATLKIQPSEPRDSAVYFCASGFKRNTEAFFGQGTRLTVV.

This clonotype was observed many times. The gene calls are TRBV5-6 and TRBJ2-4; a weak D match, TRBD2 (5 bases). CDR1 SGHDT and CDR2 YYEEEE come from the germline V gene. V was clipped by 3 bases and J by 3 bases, with 10 bases between them. The CDR3 covers 14 residues. In DNA, the CDR3 is TGTGCCAGCAGCTCCGGTGAGGGCAAAAACATTCAGTACTTC. Protein: CASSSGEGKNIQYF.

This clonotype was counted at least ten times. The chain employs TRBV5-1 and TRBJ1-1, with D uncertain. In germline, CDR1 is SGHRS, CDR2 YFSETQ. V was clipped by 4 bases and J by 0 bases, with 10 bases between them. The length of the CDR3 is 14 residues. The CDR3 DNA follows: TGCGCCAGCAGCGTACAGCTAATGAACACTGAAGCTTTCTTT. It yields the protein CASSVQLMNTEAFF. The full variable domain, in which reference TRBV5-1 and TRBJ1-1 provide the parts outside the CDR3, is KAGVTQTPRYLIKTRGQQVTLSCSPISGHRSVSWYQQTPGQGLQFLFEYFSETQRNKGNFPGRFSGRQFSNSRSEMNVSTLELGDSALYLCASSVQLMNTEAFFGQGTRLTVV.

The table lists this clonotype with many counts. The chain couples TRBV20-1 to TRBJ1-1; D may be TRBD1 (5 bases). CDR1 and CDR2 from the germline V gene are DFQATT and SNEGSKA (reference sequence). Trimming removed 0 bases from V and 5 bases from J, with 16 bases in between. CDR3 size: 15 residues. The CDR3 nucleotides are TGCAGTGCTAGAGATCGTTATGGGGGAAAAACTGAAGCTTTCTTT. Protein product: CSARDRYGGKTEAFF.